This T cell receptor (beta chain) originates from a study of cytomegalovirus exposure and HLA in healthy donors. Overall study findings and caveats: Highly shared variants forming one cluster were likely a sequencing artifact. Association of some 18,000 TCR beta sequences with HLA alleles was found at 0.05 false discovery rate in a later analysis. The study dropped some indistinguishable V segments, TRBV6-2 and TRBV6-3 among them. Among TCR beta chains of equal frequency, HLA-associated ones were more clonally expanded in a later analysis.

Concerning this clone itself: As yet, its antigen is unknown.

The CDR3 is made up of 14 amino acids. Germline CDR1 is LGHNA and CDR2 is YSLEER. V shed 3 bases and J shed 1 base, with 10 bases lying between them. The primer mix had 60 Vbeta and 13 Jbeta primers. Clones were sequenced by immunoSEQ multiplex PCR, and TCRdb holds only the in-frame ones, with some missing. This table holds about 130,000 clones, about four fifths found once. Specimen: PBMCs. This TCR was sampled from a woman aged 35 to 49 in good health and CMV-seropositive. The rearrangement links TRBV4-3 to TRBJ2-7; a possible D gene is TRBD2 (5 bases). The CDR3 is CASSQGVGSYEQYF. The CDR3 DNA reads TGCGCCAGCAGCCAGGGAGTGGGGTCCTACGAGCAGTACTTC.